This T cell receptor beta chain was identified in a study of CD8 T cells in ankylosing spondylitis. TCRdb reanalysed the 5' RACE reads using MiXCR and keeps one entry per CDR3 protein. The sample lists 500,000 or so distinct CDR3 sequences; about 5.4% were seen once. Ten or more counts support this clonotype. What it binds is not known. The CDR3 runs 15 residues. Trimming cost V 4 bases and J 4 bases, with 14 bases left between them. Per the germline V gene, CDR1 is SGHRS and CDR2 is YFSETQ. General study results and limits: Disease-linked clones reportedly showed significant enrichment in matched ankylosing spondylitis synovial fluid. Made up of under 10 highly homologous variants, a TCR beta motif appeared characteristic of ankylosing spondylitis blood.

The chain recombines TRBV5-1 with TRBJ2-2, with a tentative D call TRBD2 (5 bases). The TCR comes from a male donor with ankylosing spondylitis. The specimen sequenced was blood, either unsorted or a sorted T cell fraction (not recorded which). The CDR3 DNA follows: TGCGCCAGCAGCCCCCCCGGGGTGGGCACCGGGGAGCTGTTTTTT. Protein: CASSPPGVGTGELFF.